Presented here are 15 T cell receptor beta chains from one specimen sequenced in a study of control samples from healthy donors and cancer patients. Profiling relied on immunoSEQ multiplex PCR, and the TCRdb table lists in-frame clones only, not all of them. The table lists about 180,000 clones, under 95% of them singletons. Sequencing was carried out using blood. The receptor source for this set is a woman aged 18-35 years in good health.

The V gene is TRBV11-2, the J gene TRBJ2-2; D is ambiguous. Germline V gene lookup returns CDR1 SGHAT and CDR2 FQNNGV. V shed 7 bases and J shed 4 bases, with 13 bases lying between them. The length of the CDR3 is 14 residues. CDR3 sequence reads: CASTKGLGTGELFF. As DNA, the CDR3 is TGTGCCAGCACAAAGGGCTTAGGCACCGGGGAGCTGTTTTTT.

The chain joins TRBV14 to TRBJ1-1; 7 bases are a match to TRBD1. Germline V gene lookup returns CDR1 SGHDN and CDR2 FVKESK. V lost 2 bases, J lost 1 base, and 13 bases stayed unmatched. The CDR3 has 18 amino acids. Written as DNA, the CDR3 is TGTGCCAGCAGCCAAACAGGGGCCCTAGGGGAAAAGAACACTGAAGCTTTCTTT. This translates into CASSQTGALGEKNTEAFF.

V and J are TRBV5-8 and TRBJ2-7; no definite D call. Trimming took off 2 bases at V and 0 bases at J, with 0 bases between the two ends. Germline V gene data show CDR1 as SGHTS and CDR2 as YDEGEE. There are 11 residues in the CDR3. Written as DNA, the CDR3 is TGTGCCAGCAGCTTCTCCTACGAGCAGTACTTC. Translation gives CASSFSYEQYF.

The chain uses TRBV27 and TRBJ1-5, with D possibly being TRBD1 (5 bases). CDR1 is MNHEY, CDR2 SMNVEV, per germline (reference sequence). V shed 4 bases and J shed 7 bases, with 8 bases lying between them. The CDR3 is 12 residues long. The CDR3 nucleotides read TGTGCCAGCAGTTCAGGGTTGCAGCCCCAGCATTTT. Translation gives CASSSGLQPQHF.

The V and J genes are TRBV11-2 and TRBJ2-7; D may be TRBD1 (6 bases). The CDR3 sequence is 14 residues long. Germline CDR1 reads SGHAT; CDR2 reads FQNNGV. V was trimmed by 2 bases and J by 6 bases, leaving 14 bases between them. The CDR3 nucleotides are TGTGCCAGCAGCTTACAGGGGTGGCCCCTCGAGCAGTACTTC. It yields the protein CASSLQGWPLEQYF.

The chain links TRBV5-4 to TRBJ2-3, with 8 bases lining up with TRBD1. The V and J ends lost 0 bases and 2 bases, in that order; junction bases with no gene match: 5. The CDR3 covers 16 residues. CDR1 is SGHNT, CDR2 YYREEE, per germline (reference sequence). DNA of the CDR3: TGTGCCAGCAGCTTGGGCACAGGGGGATACACAGATACGCAGTATTTT. Translated, it gives CASSLGTGGYTDTQYF.

The gene calls are TRBV10-3 and TRBJ1-3; D possibly corresponds to TRBD1 (5 bases). V dropped 6 bases and J dropped 3 bases, with 12 bases sitting between them. This CDR3 comprises 14 residues. In germline, CDR1 is ENHRY, CDR2 SYGVKD. CDR3: CAIRGVGLGNTIYF. CDR3 bases: TGTGCCATCAGGGGAGTGGGACTTGGAAACACCATATATTTT.

J is TRBJ2-3 and V is TRBV7-2; no definite D call. Trimming removed 5 bases at V and 2 bases at J, with 8 bases between. The CDR3 covers 13 residues. Germline-derived CDR1 and CDR2 are SGHTA and FQGNSA. The CDR3 spells CASSDHPTDTQYF. CDR3 nucleotide sequence: TGTGCCAGCAGCGACCACCCCACAGATACGCAGTATTTT.

The chain links TRBV5-1 to TRBJ2-2; TRBD2 aligns across 7 bases. The CDR3 runs to 16 residues. CDR1 is SGHRS and CDR2 is YFSETQ in the germline V gene. V was clipped by 4 bases and J by 4 bases; unmatched bases: 10. The CDR3 loop reads CASSDRRGGSTGELFF. The CDR3 DNA reads TGCGCCAGCAGCGACCGACGGGGAGGGAGCACCGGGGAGCTGTTTTTT.

The chain links TRBV6-2 or TRBV6-3 to TRBJ2-7; 9 bases fit TRBD1. Losses at the gene ends were 6 bases for V and 11 bases for J; bases not matched to a gene: 20. The CDR3 covers 16 residues. Per the germline V gene, CDR1 is MNHEY and CDR2 is SVGEGT. The CDR3 DNA reads as TGTGCCAGCAGCCGGGGCCGGGACAGGGTACGTGAAGTGAAGTACTTC. Translated: CASSRGRDRVREVKYF.

The table lists this clone with a count of one. The chain uses TRBV28 and TRBJ1-2; D gene ambiguous. V lost 7 bases to trimming and J lost 5 bases, with 11 bases between them. CDR3 length: 12 residues. Germline CDR1 is MDHEN and CDR2 is SYDVKM. CDR3 amino acids: CASTPLGYGYTF. The CDR3 DNA is TGTGCCAGCACCCCCCTAGGTTATGGCTACACCTTC.

CDR3 residues: CASSPGPNTEAFF. CDR3 sequence (DNA): TGTGCCAGCAGCCCCGGACCCAACACTGAAGCTTTCTTT. The rearrangement joins TRBV5-6 to TRBJ1-1; D remains unclear. V shed 4 bases and J shed 2 bases, with 9 bases lying between them. From germline, CDR1 is SGHDT and CDR2 YYEEEE. The CDR3 extends over 13 amino acids. The whole variable domain, remainder taken from reference TRBV5-6 and TRBJ1-1, is DAGVTQSPTHLIKTRGQQVTLRCSPKSGHDTVSWYQQALGQGPQFIFQYYEEEERQRGNFPDRFSGHQFPNYSSELNVNALLLGDSALYLCASSPGPNTEAFFGQGTRLTVV.

The V call is TRBV4-2, the J call TRBJ2-7, with a possible D match to TRBD1 (5 bases). This CDR3 contains 16 residues. Germline CDR1 reads LGHNA; CDR2 reads YNFKEQ. The V end lost 0 bases, the J end lost 0 bases, and 12 bases lay between the germline ends. CDR3 sequence (DNA): TGTGCCAGCAGCCAAGATTTCCACAGGAACTCCTACGAGCAGTACTTC. Its protein product is CASSQDFHRNSYEQYF.

The chain uses TRBV11-3 and TRBJ2-2; 10 bases line up with TRBD2. V was clipped by 1 base and J by 0 bases; unmatched bases: 8. The CDR3 has 19 amino acids. Germline assignment: CDR1 SGHNT and CDR2 YENEEA. The chain's CDR3 is CASSLGLAGDYANTGELFF. In DNA form, the CDR3 reads TGTGCCAGCAGCTTAGGACTAGCGGGTGACTACGCGAACACCGGGGAGCTGTTTTTT.

The V and J genes are TRBV20-1 and TRBJ2-7, with D hard to call. Germline CDR1 reads DFQATT; CDR2 reads SNEGSKA (reference sequence). The CDR3 consists of 10 residues. Deletions cut 2 bases from V and 6 bases from J, with 5 bases between. CDR3 sequence reads: CSARPPEQYF. The CDR3 nucleotides read TGCAGTGCTAGACCGCCCGAGCAGTACTTC.